The present T cell receptor beta chain was sequenced within a study of OX40 agonist ivuxolimab in advanced cancers. General study results and limits: Some patients who did not respond also had low normalized T-cell clonal expansion.

Worth noting for this clone: Antigen unknown.

V lost 0 bases and J 10 bases, leaving 21 bases between the germline ends. The CDR3 is made up of 16 amino acids. Germline lookup yields CDR1 MGHRA and CDR2 YSYEKL. Only in-frame clones appear in the TCRdb table, and some are missing; sequencing was by immunoSEQ multiplex PCR. This sample has around 70,000 clones; around 87% occur once, and the top ten carry roughly 0.98%. On cycle 4 day 1 and cycle 7 day 1, as well as at baseline, blood was sampled. Material: CD4+ or CD8+ T cells sorted from blood, obtained in a trial of the OX40 agonist ivuxolimab. This receptor was obtained from an adult with an advanced solid tumor such as melanoma, head and neck, liver or kidney cancer. The genes are TRBV4-1 and TRBJ1-1, with a weak D call TRBD1 (6 bases). CDR3 sequence reads: CASSQDRAGAPVVAFF. CDR3 nucleotides: TGCGCCAGCAGCCAAGATAGGGCAGGGGCCCCTGTAGTAGCTTTCTTT.